This passage covers 20 T cell receptor beta chains from one sample sequenced in a study of T cells of healthy individuals. A single record per CDR3 protein comes from TCRdb applying MiXCR to the 5' RACE reads. The data show 100,000 or so distinct CDR3 sequences, 17% seen once. The origin of the receptors is a human donor in good health.

This clonotype has only a few counts. V usage is TRBV6-2 or TRBV6-3 and J usage is TRBJ1-6, with D possibly matching TRBD1 (5 bases). Between the trimmed V and J ends, which lost 5 bases and 6 bases, there was a span of 20 bases. The CDR3 runs 17 residues. The V gene's germline CDR1 is MNHEY and CDR2 SVGEGT. The CDR3 region is CASSTLRTGRINSPLHF. In DNA, the CDR3 is TGTGCCAGCAGTACCTTACGTACAGGACGGATTAATTCACCCCTCCACTTT.

There are many counts of this clonotype. V and J are TRBV7-6 and TRBJ2-3; 7 bases line up with TRBD2. The J segment lost 0 bases and the V segment lost 5 bases, leaving 8 bases of the junction unmatched. Germline assignment: CDR1 SGHVS and CDR2 FNYEAQ. This CDR3 region has 16 residues. The CDR3 is CASSIPSGSSTDTQYF. The CDR3 nucleotides are TGTGCCAGCAGCATCCCTAGCGGTTCTAGCACAGATACGCAGTATTTT.

This clonotype was counted at least ten times. The chain is built from TRBV20-1 and TRBJ1-4; D perhaps matches TRBD1 (6 bases). Germline V gives CDR1 DFQATT, CDR2 SNEGSKA (reference sequence). V lost 2 bases and J lost 8, with 18 bases in between. The CDR3 runs to 15 residues. This CDR3 is CSARNRVAGGEKLFF. The DNA for the CDR3 is TGCAGTGCTAGAAACAGGGTTGCAGGTGGGGAAAAACTGTTTTTT.

Ten or more counts support this clonotype. J is TRBJ2-7 and V is TRBV7-2; D ambiguous. The germline V and J ends were trimmed by 1 base and 2 bases, with 9 bases remaining between them. Germline lookup yields CDR1 SGHTA and CDR2 FQGNSA. The length of the CDR3 is 14 residues. The CDR3 nucleotides are TGTGCCAGCAGCTTAGACCGGGCAACCTACGAGCAGTACTTC. Encoded protein: CASSLDRATYEQYF.

This clonotype was observed at least ten times. The chain combines TRBV20-1 with TRBJ1-1, with D perhaps matching TRBD1 (6 bases). Germline CDR1 reads DFQATT; CDR2 reads SNEGSKA (reference sequence). Trimming took off 8 bases at V and 0 bases at J, with 22 bases between the two ends. The CDR3 is 16 amino acids. CDR3 nucleotides: TGCAGTACCCGAAGGAGGGGGTATACAATGAACACTGAAGCTTTCTTT. Its protein is CSTRRRGYTMNTEAFF.

The chain recombines TRBV7-8 with TRBJ2-1, with 8 bases matching TRBD2. CDR3 size: 19 residues. With V trimmed by 5 bases and J by 0 bases, 15 bases remained unmatched. Per germline, CDR1 SGHVS and CDR2 FQNEAQ. In DNA, the CDR3 is TGTGCCAGCAGCGCCCGGGGCCCGACTAGCGCGAGCTCCTACAATGAGCAGTTCTTC. It specifies CASSARGPTSASSYNEQFF.

In this sample, this clonotype turned up a few times. This chain joins TRBV20-1 and TRBJ1-5; TRBD1 aligns across 7 bases. The CDR3 has 12 amino acids. Germline V lookup: CDR1 DFQATT, CDR2 SNEGSKA (reference sequence). V trimming: 7 bases; J trimming: 10 bases; junction bases outside the gene matches: 10. For the CDR3, the DNA is TGCAGTGTAAGACAGGGAAGAGGTCCCCAGCATTTT. Residues: CSVRQGRGPQHF.

This clonotype was seen more than once but under ten times. The chain recombines TRBV5-1 with TRBJ1-1; 9 bases match TRBD1. This CDR3 has 14 residues. Losses at the gene ends were 3 bases for V and 0 bases for J; bases not matched to a gene: 0. Germline loops: CDR1 SGHRS, CDR2 YFSETQ. The CDR3 DNA sequence: TGCGCCAGCAGCTACAGGGGGCTGAACACTGAAGCTTTCTTT. Its translation: CASSYRGLNTEAFF.

This clonotype was counted a few times. The V gene is TRBV7-3, the J gene TRBJ1-5; D is uncertain. This CDR3 spans 13 amino acids. Germline lookup yields CDR1 SGHTA and CDR2 FQGTGA. Trimming stripped 5 bases from V and 6 bases from J, with 11 bases between. CDR3 region: CASSRQEGQPQHF. The CDR3 DNA sequence: TGTGCCAGCAGCCGCCAAGAGGGTCAGCCCCAGCATTTT.

Many counts were recorded for this clonotype. The V gene is TRBV20-1, the J gene TRBJ1-4; 7 bases agree with TRBD1. V dropped 2 bases and J dropped 7; count of bases not matched to a gene: 1. The length of the CDR3 is 12 residues. CDR1 and CDR2 (germline): DFQATT, SNEGSKA (reference sequence). The CDR3 nucleotides are TGCAGTGCTAGAACAGGGGTTGAAAAACTGTTTTTT. This sequence encodes CSARTGVEKLFF.

A few counts support this clonotype. J is TRBJ2-7 and V is TRBV29-1; TRBD1 matches at 8 bases. CDR1 is SQVTM and CDR2 is ANQGSEA in the germline V gene. CDR3 size: 12 residues. V shed 6 bases, J shed 3 bases, and the junction held 4 bases outside the gene matches. The CDR3 sequence: CSVSTGDYEQYF. The CDR3 DNA reads as TGCAGCGTCTCGACAGGGGACTACGAGCAGTACTTC.

The chain joins TRBV5-4 to TRBJ1-2; D might be TRBD1 (5 bases). Between the trimmed V and J ends, which lost 3 bases and 6 bases, there was a span of 15 bases. In germline, CDR1 is SGHNT, CDR2 YYREEE (reference sequence). This CDR3 spans 14 amino acids. DNA of the CDR3: TGTGCCAGCAGCTGGGCCCGGGGGGTCGATGGCTACACCTTC. Amino acid sequence: CASSWARGVDGYTF.

The table lists this clonotype with a few counts. V and J are TRBV7-2 and TRBJ1-6, with D perhaps TRBD1 (5 bases). Trimming took off 5 bases at V and 7 bases at J, with 21 bases between the two ends. CDR3 length: 17 amino acids. Germline V lookup: CDR1 SGHTA, CDR2 FQGNSA. CDR3 in DNA: TGTGCCAGCAGCCCCATGGGGGGTTGGGGCGTAAATTCACCCCTCCACTTT. Amino acids: CASSPMGGWGVNSPLHF.

This clonotype was observed at least ten times. The chain carries TRBV4-3 and TRBJ2-1; D remains unclear. V was trimmed by 0 bases and J by 7 bases, leaving 19 bases between them. Germline-derived CDR1 and CDR2 are LGHNA and YSLEER. This CDR3 spans 17 amino acids. The CDR3 spells CASSQDVGSTYGNEQFF. CDR3 bases: TGCGCCAGCAGCCAAGATGTAGGCAGTACCTATGGGAATGAGCAGTTCTTC.

This chain joins TRBV18 and TRBJ1-4; D may be TRBD1 (5 bases). The V and J ends lost 5 bases and 6 bases respectively, with 16 bases between them. The CDR3 has 15 residues. Germline-derived CDR1 and CDR2 are KGHSH and LQKENI. The DNA for the CDR3 is TGTGCCAGCTCAACCCTTCCGGGGGTGGATGAAAAACTGTTTTTT. Its protein product is CASSTLPGVDEKLFF.

This clonotype occurred many times. The chain has TRBV9 and TRBJ2-5; D gene uncertain. V shed 0 bases and J shed 4 bases, with 13 bases lying between them. Per the germline V gene, CDR1 is SGDLS and CDR2 is YYNGEE. This CDR3 spans 15 amino acids. This CDR3 is CASSVDVGRIETQYF. The CDR3 DNA reads as TGTGCCAGCAGCGTAGACGTGGGCAGGATAGAGACCCAGTACTTC.

The genes are TRBV2 and TRBJ1-6; TRBD1 matches at 9 bases. The CDR3 runs to 18 residues. V lost 4 bases to trimming and J lost 9 bases; unmatched junction nucleotides: 16. The germline CDR1 and CDR2 sequences are SNHLY and FYNNEI. The CDR3 nucleotides are TGTGCCAGCAGTGGGCCCTTTCCCCGGGACAGGGTTACTTCACCCCTCCACTTT. Encoded protein: CASSGPFPRDRVTSPLHF.

The chain has TRBV6-5 and TRBJ2-5; 10 bases line up with TRBD1. V trimming: 3 bases; J trimming: 7 bases; junction bases outside the gene matches: 14. The CDR3 has 17 amino acids. In germline, CDR1 is MNHEY, CDR2 SVGAGI. CDR3 bases: TGTGCCAGCAGTTATTCAGCCGGGACAGGGGTCGTCGGGACCCAGTACTTC. This codes for CASSYSAGTGVVGTQYF.

The genes are TRBV7-8 and TRBJ1-1, with D possibly being TRBD1 (6 bases). Germline CDR1 SGHVS, CDR2 FQNEAQ. The V gene lost 5 bases and the J gene lost 11 bases, with 15 bases spanning the gap. This CDR3 spans 12 amino acids. CDR3 loop: CASSTMGGGAFF. The CDR3 bases are TGTGCCAGCAGCACGATGGGAGGGGGGGCTTTCTTT. The whole variable domain, filled in from reference TRBV7-8 and TRBJ1-1, reads GAGVSQSPRYKVAKRGQDVALRCDPISGHVSLFWYQQALGQGPEFLTYFQNEAQLDKSGLPSDRFFAERPEGSVSTLKIQRTQQEDSAVYLCASSTMGGGAFFGQGTRLTVV.

In its sample, this clonotype was seen a few times. The chain uses TRBV11-2 and TRBJ2-3, with 9 bases that match TRBD1. Trimming cost V 5 bases and J 0 bases; bases outside gene matches: 6. The V gene's germline CDR1 is SGHAT and CDR2 FQNNGV. The CDR3 is 16 residues long. The CDR3 here is CASSALGTGSTDTQYF. DNA of the CDR3: TGTGCCAGCAGCGCACTTGGGACAGGGAGCACAGATACGCAGTATTTT.